The 19 T cell receptor beta chains in this list originate from one sample, sequenced in a study of T-cell reconstitution after alpha-beta-depleted transplantation in children. For TCRbeta, the library was prepared with unique molecular identifiers. MiXCR, run by TCRdb on the PCR reads, gives a single entry per CDR3 protein. The sample yields hundreds of thousands of distinct CDR3 sequences, over 15% seen once. The sequenced sample was PBMCs from the stem cell graft donor, obtained from the stem cell graft. These receptors were collected from a human donor who donated a stem cell graft to a child with acute myeloid leukemia.

V gene TRBV20-1 combines with J gene TRBJ1-5, with D possibly TRBD1 on 5 matching bases. The CDR3 spans 14 residues. The germline V gene has CDR1 DFQATT and CDR2 SNEGSKA (reference sequence). The germline V and J ends were trimmed by 6 bases and 3 bases, with 15 bases remaining between them. The CDR3: CSAIPRDYNQPQHF. The CDR3 DNA reads TGCAGTGCGATACCAAGGGACTACAATCAGCCCCAGCATTTT.

In this sample, this clonotype turned up many times. The chain employs TRBV12-3 or TRBV12-4 and TRBJ2-7; D unclear. V shed 6 bases and J shed 3 bases, with 15 bases lying between them. CDR3 length: 14 amino acids. CDR3 residues: CASSPSVAVYEQYV. For the CDR3, the DNA is TGTGCCAGCAGCCCCTCCGTCGCGGTCTACGAGCAGTACGTC.

Many counts were recorded for this clonotype. V is TRBV20-1 and J is TRBJ1-2, with 8 bases identical to TRBD1. After removal of 6 bases from V and 8 bases from J, the junction contained 5 bases not matched to a gene. The CDR3 length is 11 residues. Per germline, CDR1 DFQATT and CDR2 SNEGSKA (reference sequence). Here the CDR3 DNA reads TGCAGTGCCGCAGGGGGCGACGGCTACACCTTC. This translates into CSAAGGDGYTF.

At least ten counts were recorded for this clonotype. The chain recombines TRBV20-1 with TRBJ1-2, with 9 bases that match TRBD1. CDR3 length: 13 residues. The germline gives CDR1 DFQATT, CDR2 SNEGSKA (reference sequence). Trimming removed 7 bases from V and 8 bases from J; junction bases left unmatched: 11. The CDR3 DNA is TGCAGTGGGCCTACAAGGGACAGGGAAGGCTACACCTTC. Amino acids: CSGPTRDREGYTF.

The table lists this clonotype with many counts. This chain links TRBV4-3 with TRBJ2-7, with 9 bases identical to TRBD1. Germline V gene lookup returns CDR1 LGHNA and CDR2 YSLEER. J gave up 2 bases and V 0 bases, and 5 bases lay outside the gene matches. The CDR3 runs 16 residues. CDR3 loop: CASSQEDRGLAYEQYF. In nucleotides, the CDR3 is TGCGCCAGCAGCCAAGAAGACAGGGGGTTGGCCTACGAGCAGTACTTC.

This chain joins TRBV12-3 or TRBV12-4 and TRBJ1-5; TRBD1 agrees at 8 bases. The CDR3 is made up of 15 amino acids. V shed 2 bases, J shed 5 bases, and the junction held 5 bases outside the gene matches. CDR3 sequence reads: CASSLQGAGYQPQHF. DNA for the CDR3: TGTGCCAGCAGTTTACAGGGGGCAGGGTATCAGCCCCAGCATTTT.

This clonotype was observed a few times. The J gene is TRBJ2-7, the V gene TRBV28; 9 bases match TRBD2. CDR1 is MDHEN, CDR2 SYDVKM, per germline. This CDR3 has 16 amino acids. The V segment lost 6 bases and the J segment 0 bases; nucleotides outside the gene matches: 9. Here the CDR3 reads CASSPLAGDSSYEQYV. The CDR3 coding sequence is TGTGCCAGCAGCCCCTTAGCGGGGGATAGCTCCTACGAGCAGTACGTC.

This clonotype was counted only a few times. The CDR3: CASSSNLGGPAPGTQYF. CDR3 nucleotide sequence: TGTGCCAGCAGTTCAAACTTGGGGGGCCCCGCCCCCGGTACGCAGTATTTT. This chain links TRBV7-2 with TRBJ2-3; the D call may be TRBD1 or TRBD2 (6 bases each). Germline CDR1 SGHTA, CDR2 FQGNSA. V was cut by 6 bases and J by 8 bases, with 27 bases left in between. The CDR3 length is 17 residues. The entire variable domain, with the rest obtained from reference TRBV7-2 and TRBJ2-3, is as follows: GAGVSQSPSNKVTEKGKDVELRCDPISGHTALYWYRQSLGQGLEFLIYFQGNSAPDKSGLPSDRFSAERTGGSVSTLTIQRTQQEDSAVYLCASSSNLGGPAPGTQYFGPGTRLTVL.

This clonotype was observed a few times. The chain employs TRBV20-1 and TRBJ1-5; 7 bases line up with TRBD1. Trimming removed 2 bases from V and 6 bases from J; junction bases left unmatched: 7. CDR1 and CDR2 (germline): DFQATT, SNEGSKA (reference sequence). The CDR3 extends over 14 amino acids. In DNA, the CDR3 is TGCAGTGCTAGAAAAGGGGGCGAAGGTCAGCCCCAGCATTTT. Residues: CSARKGGEGQPQHF.

This clonotype came up a few times. The chain couples TRBV7-9 to TRBJ1-1; no clear D gene. Germline CDR1 reads SEHNR; CDR2 reads FQNEAQ (reference sequence). The CDR3 runs to 11 residues. V lost 2 bases, J lost 8 bases, and 6 bases lay in between. The CDR3 bases are TGTGCCAGCAGCTTACTGTCCGAAGCTTTCTTT. Its translation: CASSLLSEAFF.

This clonotype was found a few times. The chain uses TRBV4-3 and TRBJ1-2; no clear D. Trimming left V 0 bases short and J 3 bases short, with 8 bases between. The CDR3 has 14 amino acids. Germline assignment: CDR1 LGHNA and CDR2 YSLEER. CDR3 residues: CASSQDRTDYGYTF. DNA for the CDR3: TGCGCCAGCAGCCAAGACCGCACAGACTATGGCTACACCTTC.

This clonotype has ten or more counts. V is TRBV20-1 and J is TRBJ2-5; no clear D gene. Germline lookup yields CDR1 DFQATT and CDR2 SNEGSKA (reference sequence). The length of the CDR3 is 12 residues. Trimming shortened V by 5 bases and J by 2 bases, and 9 bases separated the two germline ends. The CDR3 DNA reads TGCAGTGCTCCACAGTCTCAAGAGACCCAGTACTTC. Amino acid sequence: CSAPQSQETQYF.

This clonotype was observed a handful of times. The rearrangement uses TRBV5-1 and TRBJ2-3; D is undetermined. Germline-derived CDR1 and CDR2 are SGHRS and YFSETQ. This CDR3 has 15 residues. V dropped 3 bases and J dropped 1 base, with 12 bases sitting between them. The CDR3 coding sequence is TGCGCCAGCAGCTCAACCCCCTCCCGCACAGATACGCAGTATTTT. This gives the protein CASSSTPSRTDTQYF.

Turning to this clonotype: A much larger clone differs from this one at a single base, so this may be a read error. The genes are TRBV20-1 and TRBJ2-7; 9 bases line up with TRBD1. This CDR3 has 15 residues. Germline loops: CDR1 DFQATT, CDR2 SNEGSKA (reference sequence). The CDR3 sequence is CGASPGQGISYEQYF. CDR3 bases: TGCGGTGCTAGCCCGGGACAGGGCATCTCCTACGAGCAGTACTTC.

The table lists this clonotype with many counts. The chain employs TRBV20-1 and TRBJ2-1; 8 bases are a match to TRBD2. This CDR3 spans 15 amino acids. The V gene end was trimmed by 2 bases and the J gene end by 2 bases; junction bases not matched to a gene: 5. Germline values: CDR1 DFQATT, CDR2 SNEGSKA (reference sequence). The CDR3 DNA reads TGCAGTGCTAGAATCGGGGGGGCCCCCTACAATGAGCAGTTCTTC. Protein sequence: CSARIGGAPYNEQFF.

This chain uses TRBV30 with TRBJ1-5; maybe TRBD1 (5 bases). V was shortened by 2 bases and J by 1 base, with 12 bases between the two germline ends. Germline CDR1 reads GTSNPN; CDR2 reads SVGIG (reference sequence). The CDR3 runs to 15 residues. The CDR3 DNA sequence: TGTGCCTGGAGTCGGTGGCAGGGAAGCAATCAGCCCCAGCATTTT. Protein product: CAWSRWQGSNQPQHF.

This clonotype was detected only a few times. The chain has TRBV5-5 and TRBJ2-5; weak D call: TRBD2 (5 bases). This CDR3 is built from 16 residues. Germline CDR1 SGHKS, CDR2 YYEKEE (reference sequence). Trimming took off 4 bases at V and 2 bases at J, with 18 bases between the two ends. The CDR3: CASSLTTGSGQETQYF. In DNA form, the CDR3 reads TGTGCCAGCAGCCTAACGACGGGTTCGGGACAAGAGACCCAGTACTTC.

This chain joins TRBV10-3 and TRBJ2-3; tentatively, D is TRBD2 (5 bases). The CDR3 consists of 14 residues. With 3 bases removed from V and 6 bases from J, the gap between germline ends came to 13 bases. Germline V gene sequence: CDR1 ENHRY, CDR2 SYGVKD. The CDR3 loop reads CAISEGMRADTQYF. In nucleotides, the CDR3 is TGTGCCATCAGTGAAGGGATGAGGGCGGATACGCAGTATTTT.

This clonotype was observed many times. The chain uses TRBV24-1 and TRBJ1-2; 7 nucleotides align to TRBD1. CDR3 length equals 14 residues. Germline CDR1 reads KGHDR; CDR2 reads SFDVKD. The ends lost 4 bases at V and 5 bases at J; junction bases unmatched: 6. The chain's CDR3 is CATSERDSRYGYTF. In nucleotides, the CDR3 is TGTGCCACCAGTGAGAGGGACAGCCGTTATGGCTACACCTTC.